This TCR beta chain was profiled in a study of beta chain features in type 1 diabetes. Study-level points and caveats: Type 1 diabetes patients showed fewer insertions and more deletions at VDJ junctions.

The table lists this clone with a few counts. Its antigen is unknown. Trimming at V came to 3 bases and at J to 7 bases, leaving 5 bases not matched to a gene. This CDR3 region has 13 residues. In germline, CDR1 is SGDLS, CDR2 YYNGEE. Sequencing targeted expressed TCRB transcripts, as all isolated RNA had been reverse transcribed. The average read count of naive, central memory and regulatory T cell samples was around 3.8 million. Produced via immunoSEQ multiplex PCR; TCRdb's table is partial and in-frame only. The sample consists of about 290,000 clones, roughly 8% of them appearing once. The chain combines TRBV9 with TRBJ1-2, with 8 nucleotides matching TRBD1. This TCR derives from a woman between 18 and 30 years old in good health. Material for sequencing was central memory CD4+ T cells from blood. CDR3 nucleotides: TGTGCCAGCAGCGCAGGACAGGGAATTGGCTACACCTTC. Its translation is CASSAGQGIGYTF.